This TCR beta chain was found in a study of technical replicates of blood from four donors. With 0 bases removed from V and 7 bases from J, the gap between germline ends came to 7 bases. This CDR3 has 12 amino acids. Germline CDR1 and CDR2: SGDLS and YYNGEE. This clone was recorded once. The repertoire was sequenced with immunoSEQ multiplex PCR; TCRdb's copy has only in-frame clones and lacks some. The sample carries 65,000 to 80,000 clones, approximately 97% recorded once. This TCR derives from a human donor in good health. The sequencing sample was made of T cells isolated from PBMCs. The chain carries TRBV9 and TRBJ1-2; D gene uncertain. CDR3: CASSVDYGGYTF. For the CDR3, the DNA is TGTGCCAGCAGCGTAGACTACGGTGGCTACACCTTC.